A single sample gave rise to the 19 T cell receptor beta chains below, sequenced in a study of blood T cells in healthy people across ages. Then a second PCR, running roughly 7 to 11 cycles, was carried out with a sample-barcoded 5' primer and a J-beta primer mix. A single record per CDR3 protein comes from TCRdb applying MiXCR to the 5' RACE reads. This table has approximately 770,000 distinct CDR3 sequences, 55% to 75% appearing once. Sequenced: blood. These receptors were obtained from a young man in good health.

The J gene is TRBJ2-4, the V gene TRBV4-1; D unclear. The DNA end favors TRBJ2-7, so the J call may be wrong. There are 14 residues in the CDR3. Germline V gives CDR1 MGHRA, CDR2 YSYEKL. CDR3 coding DNA: TGCGCCAGCAGCCCCCTGGCGGATGCCTACGAGCAGTACTTC. Protein product: CASSPLADAYEQYF.

This clonotype was counted many times. CDR3 bases: TGTGCCAGCAGTCGCGGACAGGGCACAGATACGCAGTATTTT. Protein sequence: CASSRGQGTDTQYF. The chain joins TRBV28 to TRBJ2-3; 7 bases are a match to TRBD1. Losses at the gene ends were 5 bases for V and 1 base for J; bases not matched to a gene: 3. CDR1 and CDR2 (germline): MDHEN, SYDVKM. The CDR3 covers 14 residues.

The chain has TRBV7-2 and TRBJ2-3; 8 nucleotides line up with TRBD2. Germline V gene lookup returns CDR1 SGHTA and CDR2 FQGNSA. CDR3 length: 14 amino acids. The ends lost 0 bases at V and 7 bases at J; junction bases unmatched: 3. In DNA form, the CDR3 reads TGTGCCAGCAGCTTAGCGGGACTAGGCTATACGCAGTATTTT. As protein: CASSLAGLGYTQYF.

The chain couples TRBV7-8 to TRBJ2-1, with D tentatively TRBD1 (7 bases). The germline CDR1 and CDR2 sequences are SGHVS and FQNEAQ. V lost 0 bases, J lost 7 bases, and 16 bases lay in between. The CDR3 extends over 16 amino acids. DNA for the CDR3: TGTGCCAGCAGCTTAGCATGGCGGGACAGACAAAATGAGCAGTTCTTC. Its translation: CASSLAWRDRQNEQFF.

The chain uses TRBV12-3 or TRBV12-4 and TRBJ2-1, with D possibly called TRBD1 or TRBD2 (5 bases each). The ends were cut back, 6 bases at V and 7 bases at J, with 19 bases in the middle. This CDR3 spans 15 amino acids. The CDR3, as DNA: TGTGCCAGCAGACCGGGACCGCCCATCCCAAATGAGCAGTTCTTC. Encoded protein: CASRPGPPIPNEQFF.

With respect to this clonotype: At one end, the junction sequence differs from germline, possibly due to a read error. The V gene is TRBV12-3 or TRBV12-4, the J gene TRBJ1-4; 10 positions match TRBD1. The CDR3 consists of 14 residues. The DNA for the CDR3 is TGTGCCAGCAGTCGACAGGGGGCGGATGAAAGACTGTTTTTT. This translates into CASSRQGADERLFF.

The chain joins TRBV18 to TRBJ2-3; 7 nucleotides line up with TRBD2. The V segment lost 6 bases and the J segment 3 bases; nucleotides outside the gene matches: 18. Germline CDR1 and CDR2: KGHSH and LQKENI. The CDR3 loop spans 18 amino acids. The CDR3 protein is CASSHGSRGEIGTDTQYF. DNA for the CDR3: TGTGCCAGCTCGCACGGAAGCCGGGGGGAGATCGGAACAGATACGCAGTATTTT.

This clonotype turned up a few times. This CDR3 is CASSFFPPAGTQETQYF. The CDR3 bases are TGTGCCAGCAGTTTTTTCCCCCCTGCGGGGACCCAAGAGACCCAGTACTTC. J is TRBJ2-5 and V is TRBV27; possible D gene TRBD2, 6 bases. Germline assignment: CDR1 MNHEY and CDR2 SMNVEV (reference sequence). There are 17 residues in the CDR3. V gave up 3 bases and J gave up 1 base, with 18 bases separating them.

The chain carries TRBV20-1 and TRBJ1-2; the D is unclear. Germline V gene lookup returns CDR1 DFQATT and CDR2 SNEGSKA (reference sequence). The V end was cut by 7 bases, the J end by 5 bases, with 17 bases between. CDR3 size: 13 residues. The CDR3 sequence: CSVRAFWSYGYTF. CDR3 coding DNA: TGCAGTGTTCGGGCCTTCTGGTCTTATGGCTACACCTTC.

The rearrangement uses TRBV6-1 and TRBJ2-1; 7 bases align to TRBD2. The CDR3 covers 16 residues. The germline CDR1 and CDR2 sequences are MNHNS and SASEGT. The junction had 6 bases not matched to a gene; V was cut back by 2 bases and J by 2 bases. The DNA for the CDR3 is TGTGCCAGCAGTGAATATTCGGGAGGCACCTACAATGAGCAGTTCTTC. Its translation is CASSEYSGGTYNEQFF.

This chain uses TRBV28 with TRBJ2-7; D tentatively fits TRBD1 or TRBD2 (5 bases each). V gave up 5 bases and J gave up 3 bases, with 17 bases separating them. Germline V gives CDR1 MDHEN, CDR2 SYDVKM. This CDR3 is 15 amino acids long. CDR3 protein: CASSPGTSSGYEQYF. CDR3 bases: TGTGCCAGCAGTCCCGGGACCTCTTCGGGCTACGAGCAGTACTTC.

This clonotype was picked up a small number of times. V is TRBV5-1 and J is TRBJ1-4; possible D gene TRBD1, 6 bases. The CDR3 length is 18 residues. Trimming pared 0 bases from V and 0 bases from J, leaving 15 bases between. Germline V gene sequence: CDR1 SGHRS, CDR2 YFSETQ. The DNA for the CDR3 is TGCGCCAGCAGCTTGGGGGACATTTATACTGCAACTAATGAAAAACTGTTTTTT. The encoded protein is CASSLGDIYTATNEKLFF.

This clonotype turned up a few times. CDR3: CASSLDSQPNQPQHF. The CDR3 DNA sequence: TGTGCCAGCAGCTTAGACTCCCAGCCGAATCAGCCCCAGCATTTT. The chain joins TRBV7-2 to TRBJ1-5; D is undetermined. The germline gives CDR1 SGHTA, CDR2 FQGNSA. The CDR3 has 15 amino acids. V dropped 1 base and J dropped 4 bases, with 11 bases sitting between them.

This clonotype was detected many times. The rearrangement joins TRBV5-1 to TRBJ2-5; D might be TRBD2 (5 bases). The germline V and J ends were trimmed by 5 bases and 5 bases, with 19 bases remaining between them. Germline CDR1 SGHRS, CDR2 YFSETQ. This CDR3 contains 15 residues. This CDR3 is CASRDEWASSETQYF. CDR3 DNA sequence: TGCGCCAGCAGGGATGAGTGGGCTAGCTCGGAGACCCAGTACTTC.

A few counts support this clonotype. At one end, the junction sequence differs from germline, possibly due to a read error. The V gene is TRBV6-6, the J gene TRBJ1-2; 7 nucleotides agree with TRBD1. CDR3 size: 16 residues. Germline CDR1 and CDR2: MNHNY and SVGAGI (reference sequence). The CDR3 here is CASSYSGTDAPYGYTF. Here the CDR3 DNA reads TGTGCCAGTAGTTACTCCGGGACAGACGCCCCCTATGGCTACACCTTC.

The chain joins TRBV28 to TRBJ2-3; tentatively, D is TRBD1 (5 bases). The CDR3 totals 14 residues. Trimming left V 6 bases short and J 2 bases short, with 12 bases between. Germline V lookup: CDR1 MDHEN, CDR2 SYDVKM. DNA of the CDR3: TGTGCCAGCAGGACGGACAAGAACACAGATACGCAGTATTTT. Encoded protein: CASRTDKNTDTQYF.

The CDR3 loop reads CASSQPSGRNMNTEAFF. CDR3 sequence (DNA): TGTGCCAGCAGCCAACCTAGCGGGCGGAACATGAACACTGAAGCTTTCTTT. This chain joins TRBV6-6 and TRBJ1-1; no firm D call. Germline CDR1 MNHNY, CDR2 SVGAGI (reference sequence). The V end was cut by 6 bases, the J end by 0 bases, with 20 bases between. The CDR3 totals 17 residues.

This chain links TRBV11-1 with TRBJ2-7; 7 nucleotides agree with TRBD2. The CDR3 length is 15 residues. The germline V gene encodes CDR1 SGHAT and CDR2 FQDESV (reference sequence). Trimming removed 5 bases from V and 0 bases from J; junction bases left unmatched: 7. The CDR3 coding sequence is TGTGCCAGCAGCCTTAGCGGGCCTCCCTCCTACGAGCAGTACTTC. Protein sequence: CASSLSGPPSYEQYF.

The rearrangement joins TRBV20-1 to TRBJ1-5, with a possible D match to TRBD1 (6 bases). Trimming removed 3 bases at V and 8 bases at J, with 11 bases between. This CDR3 contains 12 residues. CDR1 is DFQATT and CDR2 is SNEGSKA in the germline V gene (reference sequence). This CDR3 reads CSASSQGKPQHF. CDR3 nucleotides: TGCAGTGCTAGTTCCCAGGGGAAGCCCCAGCATTTT.